A single sample gave rise to the 23 T cell receptor beta chains below, sequenced in a study of T cells after yellow fever vaccination. TCRdb recomputed calls from the 5' RACE reads with MiXCR, one row per CDR3 protein. The table records some 350,000 distinct CDR3 sequences, over 8% of them present only once. The sequencing used PBMCs, collected on the day of the first yellow fever vaccination. The receptors shown here come from a man aged 18 to 30 who received the YFV17D yellow fever vaccine.

This clonotype was picked up many times. This rearrangement joins TRBV12-3 or TRBV12-4 to TRBJ1-1; D is uncertain. V lost 5 bases to trimming and J lost 2 bases, with 12 bases between them. This CDR3 comprises 14 residues. For the CDR3, the DNA is TGTGCCAGCAGTACTACAGATACTAACACTGAAGCTTTCTTT. As protein: CASSTTDTNTEAFF.

In its sample, this clonotype was seen many times. The chain is built from TRBV7-2 and TRBJ2-7; no reliable D call. The germline V gene has CDR1 SGHTA and CDR2 FQGNSA. The CDR3 covers 13 residues. V was cut by 5 bases and J by 3 bases, with 11 bases left in between. This chain's CDR3 is CASSRTGLYEQYF. As DNA, the CDR3 is TGTGCCAGCAGCCGCACTGGGCTCTACGAGCAGTACTTC.

Ten or more counts support this clonotype. V is TRBV2 and J is TRBJ2-5; TRBD1 might be the D (5 bases). CDR1 SNHLY and CDR2 FYNNEI come from the germline V gene. V lost 7 bases and J lost 4, with 13 bases in between. CDR3 length: 13 amino acids. The CDR3 DNA follows: TGTGCCAGCAAGGGGAAATGGCTAGAGACCCAGTACTTC. It specifies CASKGKWLETQYF.

The chain joins TRBV29-1 to TRBJ2-5, with D perhaps matching TRBD1 (6 bases). Trimming pared 7 bases from V and 4 bases from J, leaving 13 bases between. Germline V CDR1 and CDR2: SQVTM, ANQGSEA. CDR3 length: 12 amino acids. The CDR3 DNA follows: TGCAGCGGGAAGACAGGAGGAGAGACCCAGTACTTC. Translated: CSGKTGGETQYF.

V usage is TRBV20-1 and J usage is TRBJ1-1; D remains unclear. The V end lost 6 bases, the J end lost 4 bases, and 9 bases lay between the germline ends. CDR1 and CDR2 from the germline V gene are DFQATT and SNEGSKA (reference sequence). This CDR3 is 11 amino acids long. The CDR3 DNA follows: TGCAGTGCGGATCAAGGCACTGAAGCTTTCTTT. The encoded protein is CSADQGTEAFF.

This clonotype was seen many times. The chain recombines TRBV5-1 with TRBJ1-4, with D unresolved. V lost 0 bases to trimming and J lost 0 bases, with 9 bases between them. Germline V gives CDR1 SGHRS, CDR2 YFSETQ. There are 16 residues in the CDR3. The CDR3 loop is CASSLGFAATNEKLFF. The CDR3 DNA sequence: TGCGCCAGCAGCTTGGGTTTCGCGGCAACTAATGAAAAACTGTTTTTT.

This clonotype has just a few counts. The chain employs TRBV10-2 and TRBJ2-1; 8 bases are shared with TRBD2. The V and J ends lost 5 bases and 5 bases, in that order; junction bases with no gene match: 8. CDR3 length equals 15 residues. The V gene's germline CDR1 is WSHSY and CDR2 SAAADI. This CDR3 is CASSTSGGVNNEQFF. CDR3 nucleotides: TGCGCCAGCAGTACATCCGGGGGGGTAAACAATGAGCAGTTCTTC.

V gene TRBV5-1 combines with J gene TRBJ1-1, with D uncertain. The CDR3 totals 16 residues. V lost 2 bases and J lost 0, with 14 bases in between. Germline CDR1 reads SGHRS; CDR2 reads YFSETQ. CDR3 residues: CASSFRQRPMNTEAFF. The CDR3 nucleotides are TGCGCCAGCAGCTTTAGGCAGCGCCCTATGAACACTGAAGCTTTCTTT.

This clonotype was observed a handful of times. V is TRBV20-1 and J is TRBJ2-7; 10 bases are a match to TRBD1. The CDR3 contains 15 residues. Germline CDR1 is DFQATT and CDR2 is SNEGSKA (reference sequence). Losses at the gene ends were 0 bases for V and 1 base for J; bases not matched to a gene: 3. CDR3 sequence: CSARDRGQGSYEQYF. The CDR3 bases are TGCAGTGCTAGAGATAGGGGACAGGGGTCCTACGAGCAGTACTTC.

The chain recombines TRBV7-2 with TRBJ2-1; the D gene is possibly TRBD1 (5 bases). V was clipped by 3 bases and J by 10 bases, with 10 bases between them. The CDR3 is 12 residues long. Germline CDR1 reads SGHTA; CDR2 reads FQGNSA. CDR3 residues: CASSFREIEQFF. CDR3 nucleotides: TGTGCCAGCAGCTTCAGGGAAATAGAGCAGTTCTTC.

This clonotype was counted between two and nine times. The gene calls are TRBV7-2 and TRBJ2-7; maybe TRBD2 (6 bases). Trimming cost V 5 bases and J 4 bases, with 15 bases left between them. Germline V gives CDR1 SGHTA, CDR2 FQGNSA. The CDR3 extends over 14 amino acids. DNA for the CDR3: TGTGCCAGCAGCGATCGGGACTTCCCTTACGAGCAGTACTTC. Protein product: CASSDRDFPYEQYF.

This clonotype was detected many times. V is TRBV11-2 and J is TRBJ2-3; D gene unclear. Trimming left V 5 bases short and J 3 bases short, with 18 bases between. Germline assignment: CDR1 SGHAT and CDR2 FQNNGV. This CDR3 spans 16 amino acids. CDR3 in DNA: TGTGCCAGCAGCCTCCAACCACTCCGGGCTACAGATACGCAGTATTTT. Translated: CASSLQPLRATDTQYF.

The rearrangement links TRBV5-1 to TRBJ2-3; 8 bases map to TRBD2. The V gene end was trimmed by 0 bases and the J gene end by 4 bases; junction bases not matched to a gene: 7. The germline gives CDR1 SGHRS, CDR2 YFSETQ. This CDR3 is built from 16 residues. In DNA form, the CDR3 reads TGCGCCAGCAGCTTGGCCCCGGGACTAGTACCAGATACGCAGTATTTT. Amino acid sequence: CASSLAPGLVPDTQYF.

The gene calls are TRBV5-5 and TRBJ2-7; D is uncertain. V lost 1 base, J lost 3 bases, and 11 bases lay in between. This CDR3 contains 14 residues. Per germline, CDR1 SGHKS and CDR2 YYEKEE (reference sequence). The DNA of the CDR3 is TGTGCCAGCAGCTTGTTAGTAGGAAACTACGAGCAGTACTTC. The encoded protein is CASSLLVGNYEQYF.

Here the CDR3 DNA reads TGTGCCAGCAGCCCGGGACTAGCGGGGGGTACTGGGCGCGAGCAGTACTTC. Residues: CASSPGLAGGTGREQYF. This chain uses TRBV7-3 with TRBJ2-7, with TRBD2 matching over 15 bases. There are 17 residues in the CDR3. Germline values: CDR1 SGHTA, CDR2 FQGTGA. The J segment lost 6 bases and the V segment lost 5 bases, leaving 11 bases of the junction unmatched.

In its sample, this clonotype was seen a few times. V and J are TRBV4-1 and TRBJ1-1; no clear D. Germline-derived CDR1 and CDR2 are MGHRA and YSYEKL. V was shortened by 1 base and J by 2 bases, with 11 bases between the two germline ends. CDR3 size: 15 residues. The CDR3 DNA reads TGCGCCAGCAGCCAAGTGAGACCCTTAAACACTGAAGCTTTCTTT. Amino acids: CASSQVRPLNTEAFF.

The chain has TRBV4-3 and TRBJ2-3, with D maybe TRBD1 (6 bases). The CDR3 covers 13 residues. Trimming shortened V by 0 bases and J by 6 bases, and 7 bases separated the two germline ends. CDR1 LGHNA and CDR2 YSLEER come from the germline V gene. The CDR3 DNA reads TGCGCCAGCAGCCAAGAAAGGGGGGATACGCAGTATTTT. Translated: CASSQERGDTQYF.

This clonotype occurred a few times. The rearrangement uses TRBV5-1 and TRBJ2-7; tentatively, D is TRBD1 (5 bases). CDR1 and CDR2 from the germline V gene are SGHRS and YFSETQ. V lost 1 base, J lost 3 bases, and 11 bases lay in between. CDR3 length: 14 residues. The DNA of the CDR3 is TGCGCCAGCAGCTTGAACAGGAAATTCTACGAGCAGTACTTC. Translation gives CASSLNRKFYEQYF.

This clonotype has at least ten counts. This chain connects TRBV24-1 to TRBJ2-2, with D perhaps matching TRBD1 (6 bases). From germline, CDR1 is KGHDR and CDR2 SFDVKD. The ends were cut back, 9 bases at V and 2 bases at J, with 18 bases in the middle. CDR3 size: 16 residues. The CDR3 is CATPEKGQVNTGELFF. Written as DNA, the CDR3 is TGTGCCACCCCAGAGAAGGGACAAGTAAACACCGGGGAGCTGTTTTTT.

This clonotype was recorded a few times. The J gene is TRBJ2-2, the V gene TRBV18, with D maybe TRBD2 (6 bases). The V end was cut by 3 bases, the J end by 10 bases, with 15 bases between. The CDR3 consists of 14 residues. Germline CDR1 KGHSH, CDR2 LQKENI. The CDR3 bases are TGTGCCAGCTCACCTTTGGCTAGCGTCGAGGAGCTGTTTTTT. Translation: CASSPLASVEELFF.

This clonotype appeared many times. This chain joins TRBV9 and TRBJ2-1, with unresolved D. Trimming shortened V by 2 bases and J by 9 bases, and 15 bases separated the two germline ends. CDR3 length equals 14 residues. CDR1 and CDR2 from the germline V gene are SGDLS and YYNGEE. In DNA form, the CDR3 reads TGTGCCAGCAGCGTGGGCCATCCTTTTAGTGAGCAGTTCTTC. Translation gives CASSVGHPFSEQFF.

The table lists this clonotype with a few counts. V and J are TRBV5-1 and TRBJ2-5, with TRBD1 matching over 9 bases. The CDR3 has 16 amino acids. J gave up 4 bases and V 4 bases, and 11 bases lay outside the gene matches. CDR1 is SGHRS, CDR2 YFSETQ, per germline. This chain's CDR3 is CASSGTGTGKGETQYF. The CDR3 bases are TGCGCCAGCAGCGGGACCGGGACAGGGAAAGGAGAGACCCAGTACTTC.

This clonotype was observed a handful of times. J is TRBJ2-7 and V is TRBV3-1, with D maybe TRBD1 (6 bases). Germline V gene sequence: CDR1 LGHDT, CDR2 YNNKEL (reference sequence). V shed 3 bases and J shed 2 bases, with 17 bases lying between them. CDR3 length: 16 amino acids. CDR3 protein: CASSHLRGTVPYEQYF. CDR3 nucleotide sequence: TGTGCCAGCAGCCACCTAAGGGGGACCGTCCCCTACGAGCAGTACTTC.